These T cell receptor beta chains were read from a single sample in a study of graft-versus-host responses after intestinal transplantation. Their antigen targets remain unknown. Here immunoSEQ multiplex PCR was the method, and the copy in TCRdb shows in-frame clones only, minus some. The repertoire includes roughly 120,000 clones, 90% of them detected once, and approximately 0.18% sits in the top ten. Sample: unstimulated CD4+ T cells sorted from spleen or lymph node cells, taken before intestinal transplant. The source of these receptors is a human donor who received an intestinal transplant. Both conserved end residues are part of each CDR3. The D gene is left open where the match is weak. Clone size is stated in some rows and not others, as once, few, many or a class when expanded.

cdr3_length: 14; v_call: TRBV7-9; clone_size: NA; j_call: TRBJ1-2; d_call: NA; cdr3_nt: TGTGCCAGCAGCTTATTTGTTCAGGACTATGGCTACACCTTC; cdr3_aa: CASSLFVQDYGYTF
cdr3_length: 15; v_call: TRBV7-2; clone_size: NA; j_call: TRBJ2-3; d_call: TRBD2; cdr3_nt: TGTGCCAGCAGCCCAGATAGCGGGGGCCGCATGGCGCAGTATTTT; cdr3_aa: CASSPDSGGRMAQYF
cdr3_length: 13; v_call: TRBV29-1; clone_size: NA; j_call: TRBJ2-5; d_call: TRBD2; cdr3_nt: TGCAGCGCCCAGACTAGCGGGGGTGAGACCCAGTACTTC; cdr3_aa: CSAQTSGGETQYF
cdr3_length: 13; v_call: TRBV5-5; clone_size: NA; j_call: TRBJ2-7; d_call: TRBD1; cdr3_nt: TGTGCCAGCAGCCCCGGGACAGTCGACGAGCAGTACTTC; cdr3_aa: CASSPGTVDEQYF
cdr3_length: 15; v_call: TRBV5-1; clone_size: NA; j_call: TRBJ1-2; d_call: TRBD1; cdr3_nt: TGCGCCAGCAGCTGGGGCGGGACAGGGAGCTATGGCTACACCTTC; cdr3_aa: CASSWGGTGSYGYTF
cdr3_length: 15; v_call: TRBV10-3; clone_size: NA; j_call: TRBJ2-7; d_call: NA; cdr3_nt: TGTGCCATCAGTGAGTTCGCGGGAAAGGGTGACGAGCAGTACTTC; cdr3_aa: CAISEFAGKGDEQYF
cdr3_length: 14; v_call: TRBV10-3; clone_size: NA; j_call: TRBJ2-3; d_call: TRBD2; cdr3_nt: TGTGCCATCAGTTGGACTAGCGGCACAGATACGCAGTATTTT; cdr3_aa: CAISWTSGTDTQYF
cdr3_length: 18; v_call: TRBV27; clone_size: once; j_call: TRBJ2-3; d_call: TRBD2; cdr3_nt: TGTGCCAGCAGTTGGAGAGTTCGGACTAGCTTTAGCACAGATACGCAGTATTTT; cdr3_aa: CASSWRVRTSFSTDTQYF
cdr3_length: 13; v_call: TRBV19; clone_size: NA; j_call: TRBJ1-4; d_call: NA; cdr3_nt: TGTGCCAGTCGCGGGACTGATTATGAAAAACTGTTTTTT; cdr3_aa: CASRGTDYEKLFF
cdr3_length: 13; v_call: TRBV2; clone_size: NA; j_call: TRBJ2-1; d_call: NA; cdr3_nt: TGTGCCAGCATCGACGGAGGGTACAATGAGCAGTTCTTC; cdr3_aa: CASIDGGYNEQFF
cdr3_length: 16; v_call: TRBV5-5; clone_size: NA; j_call: TRBJ2-5; d_call: NA; cdr3_nt: TGTGCCAGCAGCGGGCCCCTAGGGACTGTCCAAGAGACCCAGTACTTC; cdr3_aa: CASSGPLGTVQETQYF